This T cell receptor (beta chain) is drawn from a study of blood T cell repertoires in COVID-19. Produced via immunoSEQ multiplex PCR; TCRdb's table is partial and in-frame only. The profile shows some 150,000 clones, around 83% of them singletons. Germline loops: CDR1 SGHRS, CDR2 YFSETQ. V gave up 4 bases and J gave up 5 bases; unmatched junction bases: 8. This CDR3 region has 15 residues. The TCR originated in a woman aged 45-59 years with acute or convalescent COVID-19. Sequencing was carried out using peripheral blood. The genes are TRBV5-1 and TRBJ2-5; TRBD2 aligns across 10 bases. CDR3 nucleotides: TGCGCCAGCAGCCGAATTAGCGGGGGGCCCGAGACCCAGTACTTC. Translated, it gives CASSRISGGPETQYF.